This section outlines one T cell receptor (beta chain) sequence together with its context. The antigen remains undetermined. The sample comes from a study of cytomegalovirus exposure and HLA in healthy donors. Healthy bone marrow donors made up the donor group. Amplification used 60 Vbeta primers and 13 Jbeta primers. Measured with immunoSEQ multiplex PCR; TCRdb has only the in-frame clones, and not every one. This sample yields about 200,000 clones, of which over 75% are seen a single time; about 0.092% belongs to the top ten. CDR3 size: 14 residues. J gave up 3 bases and V 8 bases, and 11 bases lay outside the gene matches. Germline V gene lookup returns CDR1 SQVTM and CDR2 ANQGSEA. General study results and limits: Among the sequence variants, a highly shared cluster was likely an artifact of sequencing. Among the CMV-associated chains, three were confirmed in vitro as specific for CMV antigens. There were around 160 TCR beta chains listed as cytomegalovirus-associated.

The sequencing input was PBMCs. The clonotype originates from a boy younger than 10 in good health and CMV-seronegative. V is TRBV29-1 and J is TRBJ2-3, with 7 bases matching TRBD2. CDR3 in DNA: TGCAGCTCTCTTGGACTAGGAATGACAGATACGCAGTATTTT. The encoded protein is CSSLGLGMTDTQYF.